This TCR beta chain was captured in a study of identical twins. Study outcomes and limitations: The models systematically underestimated how much out-of-frame TCR alpha was shared in monozygotic twins.

The V end lost 3 bases, the J end lost 9 bases, and 21 bases lay between the germline ends. Germline CDR1 SGHTA, CDR2 FQGNSA. The CDR3 is 15 residues long. A universal primer site was added by template switching, and unique molecular identifiers were carried by the cDNA. MiXCR, applied by TCRdb to the 5' RACE reads, yields one record per CDR3 protein. Of approximately 700,000 distinct CDR3 sequences listed, 6.1% are singletons. This clonotype has at least ten counts. What it binds is unknown. Only healthy Caucasians were enrolled as donors. The source of this sequence is a man aged 18 to 30 in good health. The chain uses TRBV7-2 and TRBJ2-7; D is uncertain. Sequenced sample: naive T cells sorted from blood. The DNA of the CDR3 is TGTGCCAGCAGCTTTTCCGGTATCGATTCAGCGCGGCAGTACGTC. Protein product: CASSFSGIDSARQYV.